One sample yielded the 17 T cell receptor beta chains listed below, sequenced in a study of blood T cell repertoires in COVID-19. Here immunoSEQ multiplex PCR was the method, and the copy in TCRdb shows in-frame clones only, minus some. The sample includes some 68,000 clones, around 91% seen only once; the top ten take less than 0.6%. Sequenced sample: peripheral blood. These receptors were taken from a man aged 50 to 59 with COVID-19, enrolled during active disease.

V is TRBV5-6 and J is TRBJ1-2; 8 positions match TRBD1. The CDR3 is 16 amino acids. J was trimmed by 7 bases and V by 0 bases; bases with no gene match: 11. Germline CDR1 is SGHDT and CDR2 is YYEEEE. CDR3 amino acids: CASSLGRQGALSGYTF. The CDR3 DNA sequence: TGTGCCAGCAGCTTGGGAAGGCAGGGGGCTTTAAGTGGCTACACCTTC.

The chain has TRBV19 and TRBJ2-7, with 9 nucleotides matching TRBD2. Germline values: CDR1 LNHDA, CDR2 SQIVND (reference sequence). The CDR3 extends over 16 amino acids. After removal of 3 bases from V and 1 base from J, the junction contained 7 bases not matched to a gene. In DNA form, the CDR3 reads TGTGCCAGTAGTATCACCGGGACTAGCATTTCCTACGAGCAGTACTTC. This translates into CASSITGTSISYEQYF.

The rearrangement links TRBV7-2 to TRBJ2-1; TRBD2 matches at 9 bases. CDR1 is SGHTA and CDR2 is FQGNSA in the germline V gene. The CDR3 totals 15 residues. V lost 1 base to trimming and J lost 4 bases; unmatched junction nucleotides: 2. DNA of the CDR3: TGTGCCAGCAGCTTAGTTACTAGCGGGTACAATGAGCAGTTCTTC. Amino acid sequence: CASSLVTSGYNEQFF.

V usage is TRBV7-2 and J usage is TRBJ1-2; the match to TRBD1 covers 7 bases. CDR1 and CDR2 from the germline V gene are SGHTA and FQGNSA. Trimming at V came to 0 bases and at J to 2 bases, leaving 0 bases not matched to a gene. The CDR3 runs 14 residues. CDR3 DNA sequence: TGTGCCAGCAGCTTAGCGACAGGGAACTATGGCTACACCTTC. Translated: CASSLATGNYGYTF.

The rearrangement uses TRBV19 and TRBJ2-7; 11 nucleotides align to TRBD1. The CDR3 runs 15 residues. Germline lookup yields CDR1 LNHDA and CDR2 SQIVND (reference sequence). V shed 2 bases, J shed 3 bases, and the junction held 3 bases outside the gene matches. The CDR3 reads CASSIIGTGGYEQYF. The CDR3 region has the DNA TGTGCCAGTAGTATAATCGGGACAGGGGGCTACGAGCAGTACTTC.

CDR3 sequence reads: CAISGPGGVAHSYEQYF. In nucleotides, the CDR3 is TGTGCCATCAGTGGACCCGGAGGGGTGGCCCACTCCTACGAGCAGTACTTC. The rearrangement joins TRBV10-3 to TRBJ2-7; a weak D match, TRBD2 (6 bases). Trimming took 4 bases from V and 0 from J, leaving 19 bases between them. Germline V gene data show CDR1 as ENHRY and CDR2 as SYGVKD. CDR3 length: 17 amino acids.

The CDR3 is CASSFGGDRANYGYTF. CDR3 nucleotide sequence: TGTGCCAGCAGCTTTGGGGGGGACAGAGCTAACTATGGCTACACCTTC. The chain carries TRBV12-1 and TRBJ1-2; TRBD1 is the table's D call, not checked against the DNA. TRBV12-1 is a pseudogene locus. This CDR3 contains 16 residues.

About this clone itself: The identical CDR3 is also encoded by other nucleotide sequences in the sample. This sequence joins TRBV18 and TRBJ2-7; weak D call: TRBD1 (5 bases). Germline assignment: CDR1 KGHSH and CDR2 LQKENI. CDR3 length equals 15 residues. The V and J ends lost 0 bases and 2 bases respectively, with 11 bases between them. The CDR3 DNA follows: TGTGCCAGCTCACCACCGGGAAGGGGCGCCTACGAGCAGTACTTC. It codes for CASSPPGRGAYEQYF.

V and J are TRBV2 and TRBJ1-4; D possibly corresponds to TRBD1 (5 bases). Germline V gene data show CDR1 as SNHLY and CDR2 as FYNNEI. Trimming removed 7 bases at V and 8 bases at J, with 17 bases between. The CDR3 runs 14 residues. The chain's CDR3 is CASKPGGKYEKLFF. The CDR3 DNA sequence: TGTGCCAGCAAACCCGGGGGGAAATACGAAAAACTGTTTTTT.

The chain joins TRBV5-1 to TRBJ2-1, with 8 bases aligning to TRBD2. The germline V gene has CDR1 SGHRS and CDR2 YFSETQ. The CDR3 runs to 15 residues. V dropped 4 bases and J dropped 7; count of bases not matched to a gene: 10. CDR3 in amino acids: CASSVSGAQGNEQFF. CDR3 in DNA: TGCGCCAGCAGCGTTAGCGGGGCTCAGGGAAATGAGCAGTTCTTC.

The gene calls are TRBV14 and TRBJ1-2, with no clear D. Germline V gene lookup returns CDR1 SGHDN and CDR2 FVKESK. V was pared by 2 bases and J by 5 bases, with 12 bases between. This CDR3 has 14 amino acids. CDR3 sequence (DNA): TGTGCCAGCAGCCAATCGAGGGAAGGGTATGGCTACACCTTC. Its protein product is CASSQSREGYGYTF.

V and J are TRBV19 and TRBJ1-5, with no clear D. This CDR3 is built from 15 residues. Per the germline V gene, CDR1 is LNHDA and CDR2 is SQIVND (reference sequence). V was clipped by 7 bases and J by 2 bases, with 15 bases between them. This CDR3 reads CASKSQTRGNQPQHF. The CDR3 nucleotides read TGTGCCAGTAAATCCCAAACCCGGGGCAATCAGCCCCAGCATTTT. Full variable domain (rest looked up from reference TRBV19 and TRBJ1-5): DGGITQSPKYLFRKEGQNVTLSCEQNLNHDAMYWYRQDPGQGLRLIYYSQIVNDFQKGDIAEGYSVSREKKESFPLTVTSAQKNPTAFYLCASKSQTRGNQPQHFGDGTRLSIL.

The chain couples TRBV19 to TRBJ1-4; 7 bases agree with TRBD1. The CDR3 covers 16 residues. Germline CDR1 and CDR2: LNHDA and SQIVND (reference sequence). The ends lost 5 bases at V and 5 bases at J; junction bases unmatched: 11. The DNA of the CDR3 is TGTGCCAGTAGTCCTTTGACAGGGTCGGGGAATGAAAAACTGTTTTTT. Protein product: CASSPLTGSGNEKLFF.

CDR3 in amino acids: CASFVSVGNTGELFF. CDR3 DNA sequence: TGTGCCAGCTTCGTCAGCGTTGGGAACACCGGGGAGCTGTTTTTT. The chain recombines TRBV7-2 with TRBJ2-2; D not certain. The CDR3 length is 15 residues. The V gene lost 8 bases and the J gene lost 1 base, with 14 bases spanning the gap. Germline CDR1 and CDR2: SGHTA and FQGNSA.

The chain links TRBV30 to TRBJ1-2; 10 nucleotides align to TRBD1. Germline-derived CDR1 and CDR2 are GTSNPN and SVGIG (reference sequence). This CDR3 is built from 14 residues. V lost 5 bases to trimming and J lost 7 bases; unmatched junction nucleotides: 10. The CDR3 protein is CAWGSDRGQSGYTF. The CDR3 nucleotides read TGTGCCTGGGGCTCAGACAGGGGGCAGAGTGGCTACACCTTC. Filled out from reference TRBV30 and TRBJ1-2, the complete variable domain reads SQTIHQWPATLVQPVGSPLSLECTVEGTSNPNLYWYRQAAGRGLQLLFYSVGIGQISSEVPQNLSASRPQDRQFILSSKKLLLSDSGFYLCAWGSDRGQSGYTFGSGTRLTVV.

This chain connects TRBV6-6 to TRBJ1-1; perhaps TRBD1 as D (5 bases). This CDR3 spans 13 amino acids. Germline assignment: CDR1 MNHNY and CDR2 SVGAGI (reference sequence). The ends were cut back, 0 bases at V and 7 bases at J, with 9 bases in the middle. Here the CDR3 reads CASSYSGGFEAFF. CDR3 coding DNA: TGTGCCAGCAGTTACTCGGGGGGTTTTGAAGCTTTCTTT.

The CDR3 sequence is CASSQDTGTPPAYF. The DNA of the CDR3 is TGCGCCAGCAGCCAAGATACGGGGACTCCACCCGCGTACTTC. V gene TRBV4-1 combines with J gene TRBJ2-7; D might be TRBD2 (6 bases). From germline, CDR1 is MGHRA and CDR2 YSYEKL. Trimming took 0 bases from V and 12 from J, leaving 18 bases between them. CDR3 length: 14 residues.